The next 14 T cell receptor beta chains were all read from a single sample in a study of cytotoxic CD8 clonotypes in ibrutinib-treated CLL. The repertoire was sequenced with immunoSEQ multiplex PCR; TCRdb's copy has only in-frame clones and lacks some. The table shows roughly 250,000 clones, with 70% occurring only once. The sequencing used PBMCs, collected after 24 months of ibrutinib treatment. These receptors were taken from a human donor with chronic lymphocytic leukemia.

The gene calls are TRBV30 and TRBJ2-1, with 11 bases identical to TRBD2. This CDR3 contains 13 residues. The germline CDR1 and CDR2 sequences are GTSNPN and SVGIG (reference sequence). Trimming removed 5 bases from V and 7 bases from J; junction bases left unmatched: 4. In nucleotides, the CDR3 is TGTGCCTGGGAGGGACTAGCGGAAAATGAGCAGTTCTTC. This gives the protein CAWEGLAENEQFF. Using reference TRBV30 and TRBJ2-1 for the parts outside the CDR3, the full variable domain is SQTIHQWPATLVQPVGSPLSLECTVEGTSNPNLYWYRQAAGRGLQLLFYSVGIGQISSEVPQNLSASRPQDRQFILSSKKLLLSDSGFYLCAWEGLAENEQFFGPGTRLTVL.

The chain recombines TRBV9 with TRBJ2-5, with TRBD2 as a possible D gene (5 bases). This CDR3 spans 16 amino acids. The germline V and J ends were trimmed by 0 bases and 1 base, with 13 bases remaining between them. Germline V gene sequence: CDR1 SGDLS, CDR2 YYNGEE. The chain's CDR3 is CASSVGETGFQETQYF. CDR3 in DNA: TGTGCCAGCAGCGTAGGTGAAACGGGATTCCAAGAGACCCAGTACTTC.

The chain links TRBV19 to TRBJ2-5, with TRBD2 matching 7 bases. This CDR3 contains 11 residues. Germline V gives CDR1 LNHDA, CDR2 SQIVND (reference sequence). The trim removed 5 bases at V and 14 bases at J, leaving 8 bases unmatched. The CDR3 nucleotides read TGTGCCAGTAGTTCACGACTAGCTCGATACTTC. Its translation: CASSSRLARYF. Looking up the rest from reference TRBV19 and TRBJ2-5 gives the full variable domain: DGGITQSPKYLFRKEGQNVTLSCEQNLNHDAMYWYRQDPGQGLRLIYYSQIVNDFQKGDIAEGYSVSREKKESFPLTVTSAQKNPTAFYLCASSSRLARYFGPGTRLLVL.

The V and J genes are TRBV27 and TRBJ2-1; TRBD2 might be the D (7 bases). CDR1 is MNHEY and CDR2 is SMNVEV in the germline V gene (reference sequence). There are 12 residues in the CDR3. V gave up 3 bases and J gave up 9 bases, with 9 bases separating them. CDR3 nucleotides: TGTGCCAGCAGTTTCGGGGGGCGTGAGCAGTTCTTC. It translates to CASSFGGREQFF.

This chain links TRBV7-2 with TRBJ2-7; the match to TRBD1 covers 7 bases. This CDR3 has 14 amino acids. Germline CDR1 and CDR2: SGHTA and FQGNSA. J was trimmed by 6 bases and V by 5 bases; bases with no gene match: 10. The chain's CDR3 is CASSTTTGRAEQYF. The CDR3 DNA is TGTGCCAGCAGCACAACGACAGGGCGGGCCGAGCAGTACTTC.

The J gene is TRBJ2-1, the V gene TRBV2; D gene uncertain. Trimming took off 3 bases at V and 0 bases at J, with 9 bases between the two ends. The germline CDR1 and CDR2 sequences are SNHLY and FYNNEI. This CDR3 has 15 amino acids. In DNA form, the CDR3 reads TGTGCCAGCAGTGATGACGCCAGCTCCTACAATGAGCAGTTCTTC. Its translation is CASSDDASSYNEQFF.

The chain is built from TRBV7-9 and TRBJ2-5, with D uncertain. Trimming left V 5 bases short and J 2 bases short, with 12 bases between. Germline lookup yields CDR1 SEHNR and CDR2 FQNEAQ (reference sequence). This CDR3 has 14 residues. The CDR3 DNA is TGTGCCAGCAGCCAGAGCGCGGTTCAAGAGACCCAGTACTTC. Its protein product is CASSQSAVQETQYF.

The rearrangement joins TRBV9 to TRBJ1-2, with TRBD1 identical over 9 bases. This CDR3 is 15 amino acids long. V trimming: 0 bases; J trimming: 7 bases; junction bases outside the gene matches: 7. Germline lookup yields CDR1 SGDLS and CDR2 YYNGEE. The CDR3 reads CASSVDWDRESGYTF. The CDR3 DNA reads TGTGCCAGCAGCGTAGACTGGGACAGGGAAAGTGGCTACACCTTC.

Only a few counts were recorded for this clone. The chain combines TRBV30 with TRBJ1-2, with a tentative D call TRBD1 (5 bases). The CDR3 runs 13 residues. Germline loops: CDR1 GTSNPN, CDR2 SVGIG (reference sequence). Trimming stripped 4 bases from V and 0 bases from J, with 9 bases between. The CDR3 here is CAWTGSSNYGYTF. In DNA form, the CDR3 reads TGTGCCTGGACAGGGTCCTCTAACTATGGCTACACCTTC.

The CDR3 nucleotides are TGTGCCAGCTCACCACCTGGGGTGTATGGCACAGATACGCAGTATTTT. Translated, it gives CASSPPGVYGTDTQYF. This rearrangement joins TRBV18 to TRBJ2-3; no clear D gene. Trimming left V 0 bases short and J 1 base short, with 11 bases between. This CDR3 has 16 amino acids. The germline CDR1 and CDR2 sequences are KGHSH and LQKENI.

The CDR3 DNA follows: TGTGCCAGTAGTATTGACAGGGGGGAGCTGTTTTTT. Protein product: CASSIDRGELFF. The chain employs TRBV19 and TRBJ2-2; D might be TRBD1 (6 bases). CDR3 length: 12 residues. The V gene's germline CDR1 is LNHDA and CDR2 SQIVND (reference sequence). The V gene lost 3 bases and the J gene lost 8 bases, with 7 bases spanning the gap.

This chain uses TRBV7-9 with TRBJ1-1; possibly TRBD1 for D (5 bases). CDR1 is SEHNR, CDR2 FQNEAQ, per germline (reference sequence). The ends were cut back, 2 bases at V and 1 base at J, with 8 bases in the middle. The CDR3 spans 14 residues. In DNA form, the CDR3 reads TGTGCCAGCAGCTTAAGGGGCAGGAACACTGAAGCTTTCTTT. Translation: CASSLRGRNTEAFF.

The J gene is TRBJ2-2, the V gene TRBV10-1, with 8 bases fitting TRBD1. Germline V gives CDR1 WNHNN, CDR2 SYGVQD (reference sequence). After removal of 4 bases from V and 4 bases from J, the junction contained 5 bases not matched to a gene. This CDR3 is built from 15 residues. The CDR3 DNA reads as TGCGCCAGCAGTGGACAGGGGTCGGTCACCGGGGAGCTGTTTTTT. Amino acid sequence: CASSGQGSVTGELFF.

This clone occurred once. The genes are TRBV27 and TRBJ1-5; D remains ambiguous. V lost 5 bases and J 0 bases, leaving 8 bases between the germline ends. This CDR3 contains 14 residues. Germline values: CDR1 MNHEY, CDR2 SMNVEV (reference sequence). CDR3 DNA: TGTGCCAGCAGTCAAGGATATAGCAATCAGCCCCAGCATTTT. Translated: CASSQGYSNQPQHF.